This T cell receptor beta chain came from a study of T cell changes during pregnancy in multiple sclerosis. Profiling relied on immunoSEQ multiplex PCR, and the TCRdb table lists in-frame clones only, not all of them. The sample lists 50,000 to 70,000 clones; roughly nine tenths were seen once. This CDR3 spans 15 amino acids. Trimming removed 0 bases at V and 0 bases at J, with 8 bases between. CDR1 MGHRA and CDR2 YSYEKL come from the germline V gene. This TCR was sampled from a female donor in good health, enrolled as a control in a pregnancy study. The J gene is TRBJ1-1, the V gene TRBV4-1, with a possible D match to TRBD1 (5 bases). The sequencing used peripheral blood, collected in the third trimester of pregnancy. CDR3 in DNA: TGCGCCAGCAGCCAAGAGGGGGGTTTGAACACTGAAGCTTTCTTT. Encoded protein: CASSQEGGLNTEAFF.